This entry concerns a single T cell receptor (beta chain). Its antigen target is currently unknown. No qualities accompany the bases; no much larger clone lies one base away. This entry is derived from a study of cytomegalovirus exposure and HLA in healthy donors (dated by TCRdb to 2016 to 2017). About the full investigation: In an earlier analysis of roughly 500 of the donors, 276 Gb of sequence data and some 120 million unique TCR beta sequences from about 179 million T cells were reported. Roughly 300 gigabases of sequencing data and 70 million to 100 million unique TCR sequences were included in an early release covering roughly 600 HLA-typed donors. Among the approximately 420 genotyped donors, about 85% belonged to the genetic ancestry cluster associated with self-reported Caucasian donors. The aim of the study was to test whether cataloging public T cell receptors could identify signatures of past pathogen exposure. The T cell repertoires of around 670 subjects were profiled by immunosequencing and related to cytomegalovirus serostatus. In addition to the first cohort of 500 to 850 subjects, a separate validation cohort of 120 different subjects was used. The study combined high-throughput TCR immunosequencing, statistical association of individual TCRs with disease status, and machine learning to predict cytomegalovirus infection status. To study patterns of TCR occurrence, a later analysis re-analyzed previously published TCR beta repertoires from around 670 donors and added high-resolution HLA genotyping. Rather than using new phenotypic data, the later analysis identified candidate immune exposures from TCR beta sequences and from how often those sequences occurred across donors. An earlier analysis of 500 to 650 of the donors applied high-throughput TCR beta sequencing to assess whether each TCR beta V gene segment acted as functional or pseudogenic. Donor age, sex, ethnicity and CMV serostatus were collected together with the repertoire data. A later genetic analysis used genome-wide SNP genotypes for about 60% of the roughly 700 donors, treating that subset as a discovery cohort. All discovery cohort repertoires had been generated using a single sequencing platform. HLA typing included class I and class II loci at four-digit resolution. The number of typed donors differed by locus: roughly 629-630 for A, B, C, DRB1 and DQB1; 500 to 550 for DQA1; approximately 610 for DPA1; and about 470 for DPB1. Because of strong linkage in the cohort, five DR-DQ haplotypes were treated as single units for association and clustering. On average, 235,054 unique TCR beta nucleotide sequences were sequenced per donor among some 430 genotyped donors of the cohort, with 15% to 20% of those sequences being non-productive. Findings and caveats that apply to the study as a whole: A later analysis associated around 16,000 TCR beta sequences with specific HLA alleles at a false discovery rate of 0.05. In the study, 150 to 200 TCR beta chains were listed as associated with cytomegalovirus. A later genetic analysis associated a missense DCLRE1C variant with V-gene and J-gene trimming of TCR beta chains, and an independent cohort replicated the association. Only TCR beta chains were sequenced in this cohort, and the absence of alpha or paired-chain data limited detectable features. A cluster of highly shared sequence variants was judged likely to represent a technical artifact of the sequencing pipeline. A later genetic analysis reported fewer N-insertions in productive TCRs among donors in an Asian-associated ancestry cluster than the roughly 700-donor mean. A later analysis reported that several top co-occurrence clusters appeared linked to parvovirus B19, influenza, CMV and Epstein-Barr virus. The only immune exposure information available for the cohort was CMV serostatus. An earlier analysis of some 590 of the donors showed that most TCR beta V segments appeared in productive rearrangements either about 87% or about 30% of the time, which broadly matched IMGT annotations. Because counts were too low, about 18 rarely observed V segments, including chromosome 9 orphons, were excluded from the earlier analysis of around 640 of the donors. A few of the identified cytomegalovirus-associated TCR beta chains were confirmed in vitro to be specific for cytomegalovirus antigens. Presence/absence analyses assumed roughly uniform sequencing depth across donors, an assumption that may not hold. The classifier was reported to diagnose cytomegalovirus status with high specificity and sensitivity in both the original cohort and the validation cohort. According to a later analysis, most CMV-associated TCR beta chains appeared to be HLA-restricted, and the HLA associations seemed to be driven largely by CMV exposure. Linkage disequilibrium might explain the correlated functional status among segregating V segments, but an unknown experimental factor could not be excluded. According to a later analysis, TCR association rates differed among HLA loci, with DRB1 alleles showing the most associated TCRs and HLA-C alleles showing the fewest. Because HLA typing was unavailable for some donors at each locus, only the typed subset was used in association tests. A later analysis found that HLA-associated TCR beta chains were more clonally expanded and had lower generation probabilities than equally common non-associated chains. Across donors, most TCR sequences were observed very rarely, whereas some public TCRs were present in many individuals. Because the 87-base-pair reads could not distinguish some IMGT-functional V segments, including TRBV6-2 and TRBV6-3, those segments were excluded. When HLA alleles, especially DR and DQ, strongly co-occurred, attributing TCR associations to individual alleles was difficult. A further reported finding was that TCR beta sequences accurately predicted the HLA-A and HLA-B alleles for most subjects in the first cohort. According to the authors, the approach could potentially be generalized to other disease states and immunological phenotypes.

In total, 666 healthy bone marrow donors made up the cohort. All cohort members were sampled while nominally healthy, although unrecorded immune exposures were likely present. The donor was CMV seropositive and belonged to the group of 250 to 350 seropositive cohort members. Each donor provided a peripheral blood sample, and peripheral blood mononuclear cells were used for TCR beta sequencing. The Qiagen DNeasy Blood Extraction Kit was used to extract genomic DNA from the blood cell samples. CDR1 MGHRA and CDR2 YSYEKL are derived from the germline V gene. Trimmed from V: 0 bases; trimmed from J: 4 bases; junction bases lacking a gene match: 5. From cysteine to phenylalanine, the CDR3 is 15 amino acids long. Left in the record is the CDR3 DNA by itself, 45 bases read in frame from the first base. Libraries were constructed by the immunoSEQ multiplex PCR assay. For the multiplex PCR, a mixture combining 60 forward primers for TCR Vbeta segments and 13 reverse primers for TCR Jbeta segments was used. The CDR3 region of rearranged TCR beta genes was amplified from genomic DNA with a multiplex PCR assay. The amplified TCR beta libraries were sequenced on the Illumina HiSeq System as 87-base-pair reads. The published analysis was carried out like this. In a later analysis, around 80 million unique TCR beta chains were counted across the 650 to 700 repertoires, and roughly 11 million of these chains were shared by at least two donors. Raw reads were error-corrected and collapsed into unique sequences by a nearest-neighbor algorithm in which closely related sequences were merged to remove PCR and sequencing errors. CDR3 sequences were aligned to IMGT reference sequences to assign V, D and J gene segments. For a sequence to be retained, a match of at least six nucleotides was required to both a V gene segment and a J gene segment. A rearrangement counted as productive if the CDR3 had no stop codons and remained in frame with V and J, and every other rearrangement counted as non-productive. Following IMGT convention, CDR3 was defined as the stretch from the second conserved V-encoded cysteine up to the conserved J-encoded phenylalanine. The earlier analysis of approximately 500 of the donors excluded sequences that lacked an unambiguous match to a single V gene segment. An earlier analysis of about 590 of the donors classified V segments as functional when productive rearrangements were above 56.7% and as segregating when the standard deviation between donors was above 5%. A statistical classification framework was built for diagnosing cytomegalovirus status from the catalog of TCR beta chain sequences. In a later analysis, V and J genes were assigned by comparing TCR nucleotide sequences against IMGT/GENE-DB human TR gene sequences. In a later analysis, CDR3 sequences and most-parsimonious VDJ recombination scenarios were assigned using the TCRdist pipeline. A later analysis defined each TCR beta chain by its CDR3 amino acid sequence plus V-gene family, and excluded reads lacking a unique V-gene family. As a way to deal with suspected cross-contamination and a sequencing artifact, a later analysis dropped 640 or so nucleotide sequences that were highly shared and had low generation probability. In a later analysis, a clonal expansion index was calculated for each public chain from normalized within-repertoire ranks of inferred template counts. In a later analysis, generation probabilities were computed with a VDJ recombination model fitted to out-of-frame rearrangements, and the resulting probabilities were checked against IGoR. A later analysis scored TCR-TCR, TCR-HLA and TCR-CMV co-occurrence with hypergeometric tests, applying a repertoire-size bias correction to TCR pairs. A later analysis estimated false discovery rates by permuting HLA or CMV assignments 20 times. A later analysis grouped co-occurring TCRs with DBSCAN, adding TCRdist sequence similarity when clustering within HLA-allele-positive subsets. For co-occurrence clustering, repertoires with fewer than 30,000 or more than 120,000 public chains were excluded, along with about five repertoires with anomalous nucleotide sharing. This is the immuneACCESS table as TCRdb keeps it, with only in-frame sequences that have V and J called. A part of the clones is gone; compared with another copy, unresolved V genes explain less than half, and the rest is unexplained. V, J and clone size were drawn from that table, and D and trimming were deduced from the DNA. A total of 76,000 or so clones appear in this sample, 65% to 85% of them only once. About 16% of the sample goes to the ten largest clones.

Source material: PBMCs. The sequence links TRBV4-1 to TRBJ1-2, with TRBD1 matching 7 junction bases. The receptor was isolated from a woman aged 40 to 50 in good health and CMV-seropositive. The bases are TGCGCCAGCAGCCAAGACCGGGACAGCTTCTATGGCTACACCTTC. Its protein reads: CASSQDRDSFYGYTF.